Following are 10 T cell receptor beta chains from one sample sequenced in a study of cytomegalovirus exposure and HLA in healthy donors. The PCR ran on 60 Vbeta and 13 Jbeta primers. Some clones are missing from TCRdb's copy, which holds only in-frame ones; the method was immunoSEQ multiplex PCR. The sample lists 100,000 or so clones, roughly 70% occurring once. The sample consisted of PBMCs. The receptors derive from a man between 25 and 39 years old in good health and CMV-seronegative.

The chain is built from TRBV5-4 and TRBJ1-5; D gene unclear. The CDR3 loop spans 13 amino acids. The V end lost 0 bases, the J end lost 9 bases, and 10 bases lay between the germline ends. Germline CDR1 is SGHNT and CDR2 is YYREEE (reference sequence). CDR3 region: CASSLDSIGPQHF. The CDR3 DNA follows: TGTGCCAGCAGCTTGGACAGTATTGGGCCCCAGCATTTT. Based on the CDR3 plus reference TRBV5-4 and TRBJ1-5, the full variable domain is ETGVTQSPTHLIKTRGQQVTLRCSSQSGHNTVSWYQQALGQGPQFIFQYYREEENGRGNFPPRFSGLQFPNYSSELNVNALELDDSALYLCASSLDSIGPQHFGDGTRLSIL.

The chain carries TRBV6-4 and TRBJ2-3; 7 bases match TRBD1. The CDR3 contains 14 residues. Germline lookup yields CDR1 MRHNA and CDR2 SNTAGT. V shed 0 bases and J 4 bases; nucleotides not matched to a gene: 1. The CDR3 sequence: CASSDSQGADTQYF. The CDR3 DNA reads as TGTGCCAGCAGTGACTCCCAGGGGGCAGATACGCAGTATTTT.

V gene TRBV28 combines with J gene TRBJ2-1; 9 bases are shared with TRBD2. This CDR3 has 16 residues. The ends lost 4 bases at V and 4 bases at J; junction bases unmatched: 8. CDR1 MDHEN and CDR2 SYDVKM come from the germline V gene. CDR3 amino acids: CASSSLTSGLYNEQFF. The DNA of the CDR3 is TGTGCCAGCAGTTCTCTAACTAGCGGGCTTTACAATGAGCAGTTCTTC. Looking up the rest from reference TRBV28 and TRBJ2-1 gives the full variable domain: DVKVTQSSRYLVKRTGEKVFLECVQDMDHENMFWYRQDPGLGLRLIYFSYDVKMKEKGDIPEGYSVSREKKERFSLILESASTNQTSMYLCASSSLTSGLYNEQFFGPGTRLTVL.

The CDR3 DNA reads TGCGCCAGCAGCTTGATCGGGGGCTACGAGCAGTACTTC. Translating gives CASSLIGGYEQYF. The genes are TRBV5-1 and TRBJ2-7; D is perhaps TRBD2 (6 bases). With 1 base removed from V and 3 bases from J, the gap between germline ends came to 8 bases. The CDR3 length is 13 residues. Germline V gene data show CDR1 as SGHRS and CDR2 as YFSETQ.

There are a few counts of this clone. The V gene is TRBV4-2, the J gene TRBJ2-7; 8 positions match TRBD2. V shed 0 bases and J 7 bases; nucleotides not matched to a gene: 8. This CDR3 comprises 15 residues. Per the germline V gene, CDR1 is LGHNA and CDR2 is YNFKEQ. The CDR3, as DNA: TGTGCCAGCAGCCAAGAAAGCGGGGGAACGAGGGAGCAGTACTTC. Translating it yields CASSQESGGTREQYF.

V is TRBV15 and J is TRBJ1-1; 8 bases line up with TRBD1. CDR3 length: 16 residues. Germline-derived CDR1 and CDR2 are LNHNV and YYDKDF (reference sequence). The junction had 8 bases not matched to a gene; V was cut back by 1 base and J by 4 bases. The CDR3 here is CATSRGRTGTGTEAFF. As DNA, the CDR3 is TGTGCCACCAGCAGAGGACGGACAGGGACGGGCACTGAAGCTTTCTTT.

This clone came up once. The V and J genes are TRBV5-5 and TRBJ2-7; 10 bases line up with TRBD1. The CDR3 loop spans 14 amino acids. The V gene's germline CDR1 is SGHKS and CDR2 YYEKEE (reference sequence). V was clipped by 4 bases and J by 7 bases; unmatched bases: 8. DNA of the CDR3: TGTGCCAGCAGCGGCCCGGGACAGGGGCATGAGCAGTACTTC. Translated: CASSGPGQGHEQYF.

This sequence joins TRBV7-4 and TRBJ1-4, with TRBD1 matching 11 bases. Germline V gene lookup returns CDR1 SGHVT and CDR2 SQSDAQ. The V and J ends lost 6 bases and 6 bases, in that order; junction bases with no gene match: 3. The CDR3 extends over 14 amino acids. This CDR3 reads CASSPDRGHEKLFF. DNA for the CDR3: TGTGCCAGCAGTCCGGACAGGGGGCATGAAAAACTGTTTTTT.

J is TRBJ1-5 and V is TRBV2; D perhaps matches TRBD1 (5 bases). This CDR3 is built from 13 residues. Germline assignment: CDR1 SNHLY and CDR2 FYNNEI. V was cut by 7 bases and J by 0 bases, with 7 bases left in between. The CDR3 reads CASKQDSNQPQHF. In DNA, the CDR3 is TGTGCCAGCAAACAGGATAGCAATCAGCCCCAGCATTTT.

This clone has just a few counts. The chain couples TRBV30 to TRBJ2-3, with TRBD2 matching over 7 bases. The germline V gene has CDR1 GTSNPN and CDR2 SVGIG (reference sequence). CDR3 length: 13 amino acids. In DNA, the CDR3 is TGTGCATTCGACCCGGGGGGTACAGATACGCAGTATTTT. Translating gives CAFDPGGTDTQYF.